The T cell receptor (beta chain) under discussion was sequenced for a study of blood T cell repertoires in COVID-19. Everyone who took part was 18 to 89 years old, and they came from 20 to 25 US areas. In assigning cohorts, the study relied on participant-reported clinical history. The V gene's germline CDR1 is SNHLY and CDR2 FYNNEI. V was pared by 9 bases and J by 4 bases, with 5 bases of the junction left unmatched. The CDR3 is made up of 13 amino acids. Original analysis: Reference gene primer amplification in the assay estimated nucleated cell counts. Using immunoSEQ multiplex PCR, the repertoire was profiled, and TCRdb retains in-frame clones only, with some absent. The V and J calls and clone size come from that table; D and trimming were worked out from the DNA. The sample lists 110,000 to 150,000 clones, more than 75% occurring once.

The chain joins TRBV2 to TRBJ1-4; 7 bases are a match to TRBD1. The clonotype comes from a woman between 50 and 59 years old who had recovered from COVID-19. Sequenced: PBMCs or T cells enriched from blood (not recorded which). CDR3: CARRTGYNEKLFF. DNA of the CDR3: TGTGCCAGACGGACAGGCTATAATGAAAAACTGTTTTTT.